Listed below are T cell receptor beta chains from one sample, sequenced in a study of graft-versus-host responses after intestinal transplantation. The table came from immunoSEQ multiplex PCR; TCRdb's copy has only in-frame clones and leaves some out. The table lists about 94,000 clones, about 91% of them singletons. These receptors lack a known antigen. Material: unstimulated CD8+ T cells sorted from spleen or lymph node cells, obtained before intestinal transplant. Receptors were obtained from a human donor who received an intestinal transplant. Each CDR3 is given with its conserved first and last residue. A D gene is named only where the DNA matches it firmly. Only part of the rows carry a size: once, few, many, or a class if the clone is expanded.

abundance: -
d_gene: TRBD1
j_gene: TRBJ1-2
v_gene: TRBV27
CDR3nt: TGTGCCAGCAGTCCTCTTGGGGACAGGGGAGGGGGCTACACCTTC
CDR3aa: CASSPLGDRGGGYTF

abundance: -
d_gene: -
j_gene: TRBJ1-5
v_gene: TRBV18
CDR3nt: TGTGCCAGCTCACCGTTGCGGTACAATCAGCCCCAGCATTTT
CDR3aa: CASSPLRYNQPQHF

abundance: -
d_gene: TRBD2
j_gene: TRBJ2-2
v_gene: TRBV7-9
CDR3nt: TGTGCCAGCAGCTTAGAGGGTAGCGGGGCGAACACCGGGGAGCTGTTTTTT
CDR3aa: CASSLEGSGANTGELFF

abundance: -
d_gene: -
j_gene: TRBJ2-5
v_gene: TRBV9
CDR3nt: TGTGCCAGCACCCCACTAGGGGGTGGCGGAGAGACCCAGTACTTC
CDR3aa: CASTPLGGGGETQYF

abundance: once
d_gene: TRBD2
j_gene: TRBJ2-7
v_gene: TRBV5-1
CDR3nt: TGCGCCAGCAGCTTGATGGCGGGGGAGAACGAGCAGTACTTC
CDR3aa: CASSLMAGENEQYF

abundance: -
d_gene: -
j_gene: TRBJ1-2
v_gene: TRBV2
CDR3nt: TGTGCCAGCATACAGGATAACTATGGCTACACCTTC
CDR3aa: CASIQDNYGYTF

abundance: -
d_gene: -
j_gene: TRBJ1-1
v_gene: TRBV27
CDR3nt: TGTGCCAGCAGCCTATATCAGGGCTCGAACACTGAAGCTTTCTTT
CDR3aa: CASSLYQGSNTEAFF

abundance: -
d_gene: TRBD1
j_gene: TRBJ1-2
v_gene: TRBV5-1
CDR3nt: TGCGCCAGCAGCTTGGGCCCCGGACAGGGGAACTATGGCTACACCTTC
CDR3aa: CASSLGPGQGNYGYTF

abundance: -
d_gene: -
j_gene: TRBJ1-1
v_gene: TRBV4-1
CDR3nt: TGCGCCAGCAGCCCTCCAGGGGAAGAGTACACTGAAGCTTTCTTT
CDR3aa: CASSPPGEEYTEAFF

abundance: few
d_gene: -
j_gene: TRBJ2-7
v_gene: TRBV19
CDR3nt: TGTGCCAGTAGTATAGGAGGGAGAGGCAACGAGCAGTACTTC
CDR3aa: CASSIGGRGNEQYF

abundance: -
d_gene: -
j_gene: TRBJ1-1
v_gene: TRBV4-1
CDR3nt: TGCGCCAGCAGCCCGAGCGGGCGGTGGGACACTGAAGCTTTCTTT
CDR3aa: CASSPSGRWDTEAFF

abundance: -
d_gene: -
j_gene: TRBJ2-3
v_gene: TRBV27
CDR3nt: TGTGCCAGCAGTTTATCGTGGGGGGTCGAGAATACGCAGTATTTT
CDR3aa: CASSLSWGVENTQYF

abundance: -
d_gene: TRBD1
j_gene: TRBJ2-1
v_gene: TRBV5-1
CDR3nt: TGCGCCAGCAGCTGGACAGGGAATGAGGAGTTCTTC
CDR3aa: CASSWTGNEEFF

abundance: once
d_gene: -
j_gene: TRBJ2-2
v_gene: TRBV7-9
CDR3nt: TGTGCCAGCAGCTTAGTCCGTCGGGGAGCGGGGGAGCTGTTTTTT
CDR3aa: CASSLVRRGAGELFF

abundance: -
d_gene: -
j_gene: TRBJ1-2
v_gene: TRBV27
CDR3nt: TGTGCCAGCAGTTTTCGGGGCGGGGGGCTCGGTGGCTACACCTTC
CDR3aa: CASSFRGGGLGGYTF